A selection of T cell receptor beta chains follows, all from one sample in a study of CD8 T cells in ankylosing spondylitis. MiXCR, run by TCRdb on the 5' RACE reads, gives a single entry per CDR3 protein. The table shows about 460,000 distinct CDR3 sequences, with approximately 5% occurring only once. Sequencing was done on a sample of blood, either unsorted or a sorted T cell fraction (not recorded which). These receptors were obtained from a male donor with ankylosing spondylitis. CDR3s include the opening cysteine and the closing phenylalanine or tryptophan. Fields, in order: CDR3 protein, CDR3 DNA, D gene, V gene, J gene, clone size. A D gene is named only where the DNA matches it firmly. Not all rows give a size; the values are once, few, many and, for expanded clones, a class.

CASSPSGGSYNEQFF	TGCGCCAGCAGCCCCAGCGGGGGCTCCTACAATGAGCAGTTCTTC	TRBD2	TRBV4-3	TRBJ2-1	many
CSGVGQANTEAFF	TGCAGCGGGGTAGGACAGGCGAACACTGAAGCTTTCTTT	TRBD1	TRBV29-1	TRBJ1-1	many
CASSPPLENTEAFF	TGTGCCAGCTCACCACCGTTGGAGAACACTGAAGCTTTCTTT	-	TRBV18	TRBJ1-1	-
CASRIGTGATNSPLHF	TGTGCCAGCAGGATCGGGACAGGGGCGACTAATTCACCCCTCCACTTT	TRBD1	TRBV28	TRBJ1-6	many
CASSLGLDYRLNYGYTF	TGCGCCAGCAGCTTGGGCCTAGACTACCGTCTTAACTATGGCTACACCTTC	-	TRBV5-1	TRBJ1-2	many
CASSLVKGISYNEQFF	TGTGCCAGCAGCTTAGTGAAGGGAATCTCCTACAATGAGCAGTTCTTC	-	TRBV7-9	TRBJ2-1	many
CASSQVPSGSSGELFF	TGTGCCAGCAGCCAAGTACCTAGCGGGAGCTCCGGGGAGCTGTTTTTT	TRBD2	TRBV4-2	TRBJ2-2	many
CASSKARWEGPYEQYF	TGTGCCAGCAGCAAAGCGCGGTGGGAGGGTCCATACGAGCAGTACTTC	-	TRBV21-1	TRBJ2-7	-
CAWSVGGARQPQHF	TGTGCCTGGAGTGTGGGCGGGGCGCGGCAGCCCCAGCATTTT	-	TRBV30	TRBJ1-5	-
CASSLGAHQETQYF	TGCGCCAGCAGCCTGGGGGCACACCAAGAGACCCAGTACTTC	-	TRBV5-1	TRBJ2-5	-
CATSRTSGWGEQFF	TGTGCCACCAGCAGAACTAGCGGCTGGGGTGAGCAGTTCTTC	TRBD2	TRBV15	TRBJ2-1	-